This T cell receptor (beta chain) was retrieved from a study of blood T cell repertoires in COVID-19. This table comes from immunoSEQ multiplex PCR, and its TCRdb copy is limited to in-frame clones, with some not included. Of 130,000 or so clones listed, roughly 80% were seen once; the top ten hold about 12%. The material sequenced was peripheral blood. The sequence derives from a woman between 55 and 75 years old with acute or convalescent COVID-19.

The CDR3 nucleotides read TGTGCCAGCAACGACGGGAAGAACATTCAAGAGACCCAGTACTTC. Translated: CASNDGKNIQETQYF. This chain joins TRBV19 and TRBJ2-5, with a possible D match to TRBD2 (5 bases). CDR1 is LNHDA and CDR2 is SQIVND in the germline V gene (reference sequence). This CDR3 is built from 15 residues. Trimming cost V 9 bases and J 2 bases, with 19 bases left between them.